The entry that follows covers one T cell receptor (beta chain) sequence. Its antigen is not identified. V lost 7 bases and J lost 0, with 16 bases in between. The germline V gene encodes CDR1 WSHSY and CDR2 SAAADI. The CDR3 has 16 amino acids. Method: immunoSEQ multiplex PCR; TCRdb's copy keeps in-frame clones and lacks some. The sample holds 65,000 to 80,000 clones, around 86% seen once. The sample belongs to a study of OX40 agonist ivuxolimab in advanced cancers. Study-level background: In this trial design, patients received ivuxolimab intravenously at 0.01 to 10 mg/kg every 2 weeks. Patients in dose escalation had liver, melanoma, kidney or head and neck cancers. Three patients, one with hepatocellular carcinoma and two with cutaneous melanoma, achieved partial responses. Study-wide points: At 0.1 to 3.0 mg/kg and by week 6, CD4+ and CD8+ T cells in the blood had expanded clonally.

This receptor was identified in an adult with an advanced solid tumor such as melanoma, head and neck, liver or kidney cancer. The chain combines TRBV10-2 with TRBJ1-3; no firm D call. The sample here was CD4+ or CD8+ T cells sorted from blood, taken in a trial of the OX40 agonist ivuxolimab. CDR3: CASKSSRHVSGNTIYF. The CDR3 nucleotides are TGCGCCAGCAAAAGTTCGAGACACGTCTCTGGAAACACCATATATTTT.